The 21 T cell receptor beta chains below all came from one sample that was sequenced in a study of beta chain features in type 1 diabetes. Study observations and caveats: There was a moderate but significant shortening of TCRB CDR3s in all four CD4+ subsets of Type 1 diabetes patients.

The sequenced template was cDNA made from the entire isolated RNA. TCRdb's copy holds only in-frame clones and misses some; the assay was immunoSEQ multiplex PCR. Of 680,000 or so clones listed, roughly 13% were seen once; the top ten hold approximately 0.021%. No antigen is known for these receptors. The sequenced sample was naive CD4+ T cells from blood. The receptor source for this set is a man between 18 and 35 years old with type 1 diabetes.

This chain connects TRBV7-9 to TRBJ1-5; D is unresolved. CDR1 is SEHNR and CDR2 is FQNEAQ in the germline V gene (reference sequence). The CDR3 loop spans 12 amino acids. The V end lost 4 bases, the J end lost 9 bases, and 10 bases lay between the germline ends. In DNA, the CDR3 is TGTGCCAGCAGCTCAGCGGCTGGGCCCCAGCATTTT. Its protein product is CASSSAAGPQHF.

This clone turned up a few times. V and J are TRBV7-6 and TRBJ2-2; the match to TRBD1 covers 8 bases. Germline-derived CDR1 and CDR2 are SGHVS and FNYEAQ. This CDR3 comprises 15 residues. Germline trimming cut 4 bases from V and 5 bases from J; bases unmatched to any gene: 6. The CDR3: CASSSGQGLTGELFF. The CDR3 DNA is TGTGCCAGCAGCTCCGGACAGGGTCTGACCGGGGAGCTGTTTTTT.

On this clone: This same CDR3 is encoded by further DNA sequences in the sample. The V gene is TRBV4-1, the J gene TRBJ2-1; possible D gene TRBD2, 6 bases. Trimming removed 0 bases from V and 9 bases from J, with 9 bases in between. This CDR3 comprises 13 residues. Germline CDR1 is MGHRA and CDR2 is YSYEKL. In DNA form, the CDR3 reads TGCGCCAGCAGCCAAGATCGGGGGACTGAGCAGTTCTTC. Encoded protein: CASSQDRGTEQFF.

This clone has just a few counts. V gene TRBV27 combines with J gene TRBJ1-5; D call uncertain. The CDR3 length is 17 residues. Germline V gene lookup returns CDR1 MNHEY and CDR2 SMNVEV (reference sequence). V dropped 5 bases and J dropped 0 bases, with 17 bases sitting between them. The CDR3 loop is CASSQRFRGDSNQPQHF. CDR3 DNA sequence: TGTGCCAGCAGTCAGAGATTCCGGGGAGATAGCAATCAGCCCCAGCATTTT.

The chain links TRBV2 to TRBJ2-5; D is possibly TRBD1 (6 bases). This CDR3 comprises 13 residues. The germline V and J ends were trimmed by 6 bases and 5 bases, with 13 bases remaining between them. Germline CDR1 SNHLY, CDR2 FYNNEI. The CDR3 DNA sequence: TGTGCCAGCAGCTCGGGGCAGGGGGAGACCCAGTACTTC. Residues: CASSSGQGETQYF. Full variable domain (remainder filled in from reference TRBV2 and TRBJ2-5): EPEVTQTPSHQVTQMGQEVILRCVPISNHLYFYWYRQILGQKVEFLVSFYNNEISEKSEIFDDQFSVERPDGSNFTLKIRSTKLEDSAMYFCASSSGQGETQYFGPGTRLLVL.

V gene TRBV4-1 combines with J gene TRBJ1-3, with 10 bases aligning to TRBD1. V shed 1 base and J 4 bases; nucleotides not matched to a gene: 4. Per germline, CDR1 MGHRA and CDR2 YSYEKL. CDR3 length equals 16 residues. The CDR3 here is CASSQGQGALGNTIYF. DNA for the CDR3: TGCGCCAGCAGCCAAGGACAGGGGGCTTTAGGAAACACCATATATTTT.

The gene calls are TRBV6-6 and TRBJ1-2; 7 bases are shared with TRBD1. This CDR3 spans 16 amino acids. Germline loops: CDR1 MNHNY, CDR2 SVGAGI (reference sequence). V gave up 2 bases and J gave up 6 bases; unmatched junction bases: 12. In nucleotides, the CDR3 is TGTGCCAGCAGTTACCGACAGGGATTGGGCGTCCATGGCTACACCTTC. It is translated as CASSYRQGLGVHGYTF.

A few counts support this clone. The rearrangement uses TRBV18 and TRBJ2-7, with a tentative D call TRBD1 (7 bases). The CDR3 runs 13 residues. Germline V gives CDR1 KGHSH, CDR2 LQKENI. Trimming cost V 8 bases and J 2 bases, with 13 bases left between them. CDR3 protein: CASQGGYPYEQYF. The CDR3 region has the DNA TGTGCCAGCCAGGGGGGCTACCCCTACGAGCAGTACTTC.

This clone was seen only a few times. The chain joins TRBV27 to TRBJ1-2; D is possibly TRBD1 (5 bases). The CDR3 totals 16 residues. Trimming took off 4 bases at V and 7 bases at J, with 22 bases between the two ends. Germline values: CDR1 MNHEY, CDR2 SMNVEV (reference sequence). CDR3 region: CASSSGWGSQRSGYTF. DNA of the CDR3: TGTGCCAGCAGTTCCGGATGGGGCAGCCAAAGGAGTGGCTACACCTTC.

The V call is TRBV11-1, the J call TRBJ2-1, with a tentative D call TRBD1 (6 bases). This CDR3 has 12 amino acids. The germline V gene has CDR1 SGHAT and CDR2 FQDESV (reference sequence). V was cut by 6 bases and J by 6 bases, with 9 bases left in between. CDR3 protein: CASSLDSNEQFF. CDR3 coding DNA: TGTGCCAGCAGTTTGGACAGCAATGAGCAGTTCTTC.

This clone turned up a few times. V usage is TRBV20-1 and J usage is TRBJ1-1; D possibly corresponds to TRBD1 (5 bases). The CDR3 totals 11 residues. The V end lost 7 bases, the J end lost 5 bases, and 11 bases lay between the germline ends. CDR1 and CDR2 from the germline V gene are DFQATT and SNEGSKA (reference sequence). The CDR3 here is CSVTQGTEAFF. The CDR3, as DNA: TGCAGTGTTACCCAGGGTACTGAAGCTTTCTTT.

V gene TRBV5-1 combines with J gene TRBJ2-6; TRBD1 matches at 7 bases. Per germline, CDR1 SGHRS and CDR2 YFSETQ. This CDR3 spans 15 amino acids. After removal of 4 bases from V and 2 bases from J, the junction contained 3 bases not matched to a gene. CDR3 sequence (DNA): TGCGCCAGCAGCGACAGGGTGGCTGGGGCCAACGTCCTGACTTTC. It translates to CASSDRVAGANVLTF. The full variable domain, with the rest looked up from reference TRBV5-1 and TRBJ2-6, is KAGVTQTPRYLIKTRGQQVTLSCSPISGHRSVSWYQQTPGQGLQFLFEYFSETQRNKGNFPGRFSGRQFSNSRSEMNVSTLELGDSALYLCASSDRVAGANVLTFGAGSRLTVL.

The table lists this clone with a few counts. CDR3 bases: TGTGCCAGCAGCCCGTTACACAATGCAGAGACCGGGGAGCTGTTTTTT. This sequence encodes CASSPLHNAETGELFF. The genes are TRBV7-2 and TRBJ2-2; D remains ambiguous. Trimming pared 5 bases from V and 5 bases from J, leaving 18 bases between. CDR3 size: 16 residues. The germline CDR1 and CDR2 sequences are SGHTA and FQGNSA.

This clone was counted only a few times. The gene calls are TRBV30 and TRBJ2-5; possibly TRBD1 for D (5 bases). The last part of the DNA fits TRBJ2-7 better; the J call may be wrong. The CDR3 sequence is 14 residues long. Germline CDR1 and CDR2: GTSNPN and SVGIG (reference sequence). The DNA for the CDR3 is TGTGCCTGGTCCCCCCAGCAGGGATCCTACGAGCAGTACTTC. It translates to CAWSPQQGSYEQYF.

The rearrangement links TRBV20-1 to TRBJ2-5, with no clear D. Trimming took 6 bases from V and 5 from J, leaving 10 bases between them. The CDR3 contains 11 residues. Looked up from germline, CDR1 is DFQATT and CDR2 is SNEGSKA (reference sequence). Written as DNA, the CDR3 is TGCAGTGCATACTTCGGTGAGACCCAGTACTTC. It is translated as CSAYFGETQYF.

This clone came up a few times. The V call is TRBV29-1, the J call TRBJ1-5; possible D gene TRBD1, 6 bases. V was cut by 3 bases and J by 0 bases, with 15 bases left in between. The CDR3 covers 16 residues. Germline CDR1 and CDR2: SQVTM and ANQGSEA. As DNA, the CDR3 is TGCAGCGTTGATTCTGGGGGCAGCAATAGCAATCAGCCCCAGCATTTT. Residues: CSVDSGGSNSNQPQHF. Using reference TRBV29-1 and TRBJ1-5 for the parts outside the CDR3, the full variable domain is SAVISQKPSRDICQRGTSLTIQCQVDSQVTMMFWYRQQPGQSLTLIATANQGSEATYESGFVIDKFPISRPNLTFSTLTVSNMSPEDSSIYLCSVDSGGSNSNQPQHFGDGTRLSIL.

V is TRBV10-3 and J is TRBJ2-1; TRBD1 matches at 8 bases. J was trimmed by 1 base and V by 10 bases; bases with no gene match: 9. Germline CDR1 is ENHRY and CDR2 is SYGVKD. CDR3 length: 15 amino acids. The CDR3, as DNA: TGTGCCAGCGAAAGGGACAGGAGTTCCTACAATGAGCAGTTCTTC. Amino acid sequence: CASERDRSSYNEQFF.

This sequence joins TRBV15 and TRBJ2-7; D possibly uses TRBD1 or TRBD2 (5 bases each). The V gene lost 1 base and the J gene lost 1 base, with 11 bases spanning the gap. Germline V gives CDR1 LNHNV, CDR2 YYDKDF (reference sequence). The CDR3 covers 15 residues. CDR3 protein: CATSRGDEESYEQYF. As DNA, the CDR3 is TGTGCCACCAGCAGAGGGGACGAAGAGTCCTACGAGCAGTACTTC.

This chain uses TRBV28 with TRBJ2-2; no definite D call. Germline V gene data show CDR1 as MDHEN and CDR2 as SYDVKM. Trimming stripped 7 bases from V and 6 bases from J, with 12 bases between. This CDR3 comprises 13 residues. This chain's CDR3 is CASNSHESGELFF. The CDR3 nucleotides are TGTGCCAGCAACTCCCACGAGTCCGGGGAGCTGTTTTTT.

This sequence joins TRBV28 and TRBJ1-3; 8 nucleotides line up with TRBD1. V shed 5 bases and J 2 bases; nucleotides not matched to a gene: 2. This CDR3 has 14 residues. Germline CDR1 and CDR2: MDHEN and SYDVKM. The CDR3 bases are TGTGCCAGCAGTGCGACAGGGGCTGGAAACACCATATATTTT. It specifies CASSATGAGNTIYF.

V usage is TRBV30 and J usage is TRBJ1-5, with no clear D. CDR3 length: 15 amino acids. Between the trimmed V and J ends, which lost 0 bases and 7 bases, there was a span of 16 bases. Germline-derived CDR1 and CDR2 are GTSNPN and SVGIG (reference sequence). CDR3 sequence reads: CAWSVSNGAGQPQHF. CDR3 bases: TGTGCCTGGAGTGTATCAAATGGCGCTGGGCAGCCCCAGCATTTT.